This T cell receptor beta chain is drawn from a study of shared clonotypes between healthy human individuals. The CDR3 sequence is 13 residues long. Between the trimmed V and J ends, which lost 4 bases and 6 bases, there was a span of 11 bases. From germline, CDR1 is SGHRS and CDR2 YFSETQ. Assay: immunoSEQ multiplex PCR; the TCRdb copy retains only in-frame clones and omits some. The sample lists under 2,500,000 clones, about 94% occurring once. The chain uses TRBV5-1 and TRBJ1-5; D perhaps matches TRBD1 (6 bases). Sequenced input: naive CD4+ T cells sorted from blood. Documented subset: CD45RA+ positively selected. This TCR derives from a man younger than 35 in good health. CDR3 in DNA: TGCGCCAGCAGCCAGGGGCTGGGTCAGCCCCAGCATTTT. Translation: CASSQGLGQPQHF.